These 17 T cell receptor beta chains share one sample of origin, sequenced in a study of blood T cell repertoires in COVID-19. The method was immunoSEQ multiplex PCR; TCRdb's version includes in-frame clones alone and lacks a portion of them. This sample carries just over 80,000 clones, around 86% of them seen once, and the ten largest clones take about 45%. The sample taken for sequencing was peripheral blood. The receptors here all came from a man of 80 years or more with acute or convalescent COVID-19.

The chain has TRBV7-2 and TRBJ1-2; 10 nucleotides align to TRBD1. J lost 8 bases, V lost 3 bases, and 12 bases had no gene match. CDR3 size: 16 residues. Germline CDR1 and CDR2: SGHTA and FQGNSA. The CDR3 sequence: CASSFRDRGARGGYTF. In nucleotides, the CDR3 is TGTGCCAGCAGCTTCCGGGACAGGGGCGCTAGAGGCGGCTACACCTTC.

The chain uses TRBV28 and TRBJ2-3; D unresolved. The CDR3 is made up of 13 amino acids. The V gene lost 7 bases and the J gene lost 0 bases, with 8 bases spanning the gap. Germline CDR1 MDHEN, CDR2 SYDVKM. DNA of the CDR3: TGTGCCAGCACAGAGACTAGCACAGATACGCAGTATTTT. It translates to CASTETSTDTQYF. Based on the CDR3 plus reference TRBV28 and TRBJ2-3, the full variable domain is DVKVTQSSRYLVKRTGEKVFLECVQDMDHENMFWYRQDPGLGLRLIYFSYDVKMKEKGDIPEGYSVSREKKERFSLILESASTNQTSMYLCASTETSTDTQYFGPGTRLTVL.

The CDR3 here is CASTVEGRNEQYF. The CDR3 DNA reads as TGCGCCAGCACGGTGGAGGGGAGGAACGAGCAGTACTTC. The rearrangement uses TRBV5-1 and TRBJ2-7; D is possibly TRBD2 (6 bases). V was trimmed by 6 bases and J by 5 bases, leaving 15 bases between them. The CDR3 is 13 residues long. Germline V gene sequence: CDR1 SGHRS, CDR2 YFSETQ.

The chain recombines TRBV18 with TRBJ2-1; TRBD2 aligns across 12 bases. CDR1 and CDR2 (germline): KGHSH, LQKENI. The CDR3 sequence is 17 residues long. After removal of 1 base from V and 5 bases from J, the junction contained 6 bases not matched to a gene. This CDR3 is CASSPLPTSGRNNEQFF. Written as DNA, the CDR3 is TGTGCCAGCTCACCACTCCCGACTAGCGGGAGAAACAATGAGCAGTTCTTC.

The V gene is TRBV9, the J gene TRBJ2-1; D unresolved. Germline CDR1 is SGDLS and CDR2 is YYNGEE. Trimming left V 0 bases short and J 9 bases short, with 13 bases between. CDR3 size: 14 residues. The CDR3 here is CASSVATPPLEQFF. The CDR3, as DNA: TGTGCCAGCAGCGTAGCTACCCCTCCCCTTGAGCAGTTCTTC.

The chain couples TRBV21-1 to TRBJ2-7; TRBD2, the D gene given by the table, was not confirmed from the DNA. TRBV21-1 is shown as a pseudogene. The CDR3 has 13 residues. The CDR3 bases are TGTGCCAGCAGCAGTGCCGCCGGGTACGAGCAGTACTTC. It yields the protein CASSSAAGYEQYF.

The chain is built from TRBV5-1 and TRBJ1-5; 7 nucleotides align to TRBD1. This CDR3 has 15 amino acids. CDR1 SGHRS and CDR2 YFSETQ come from the germline V gene. The junction had 8 bases not matched to a gene; V was cut back by 1 base and J by 7 bases. The CDR3 nucleotides are TGCGCCAGCAGCTTGAAAGAGGGGGCTGGGCAGCCCCAGCATTTT. Protein: CASSLKEGAGQPQHF.

This clone was counted a single time. The chain uses TRBV6-5 and TRBJ1-5; TRBD1 matches 10 bases. The ends lost 8 bases at V and 5 bases at J; junction bases unmatched: 3. Germline lookup yields CDR1 MNHEY and CDR2 SVGAGI. The CDR3 has 13 residues. The CDR3 sequence is CASDRGLHQPQHF. In DNA, the CDR3 is TGTGCCAGCGACAGGGGGCTCCATCAGCCCCAGCATTTT.

The rearrangement joins TRBV5-5 to TRBJ2-3; D remains ambiguous. Trimming removed 0 bases at V and 3 bases at J, with 11 bases between. CDR1 and CDR2 (germline): SGHKS, YYEKEE (reference sequence). This CDR3 contains 15 residues. The CDR3 coding sequence is TGTGCCAGCAGCTTGGTGGCTAGAGGAACAGATACGCAGTATTTT. It codes for CASSLVARGTDTQYF. The full variable domain, rest sourced from reference TRBV5-5 and TRBJ2-3, is DAGVTQSPTHLIKTRGQQVTLRCSPISGHKSVSWYQQVLGQGPQFIFQYYEKEERGRGNFPDRFSARQFPNYSSELNVNALLLGDSALYLCASSLVARGTDTQYFGPGTRLTVL.

The J gene is TRBJ1-2, the V gene TRBV7-6, with D perhaps TRBD1 (6 bases). The CDR3 runs to 15 residues. Germline V CDR1 and CDR2: SGHVS, FNYEAQ. V was clipped by 3 bases and J by 6 bases, with 17 bases between them. CDR3 nucleotide sequence: TGTGCCAGCAGCTTCCGTATGGACAGCAGCGATGGCTACACCTTC. Protein product: CASSFRMDSSDGYTF. The full variable domain, with the rest looked up from reference TRBV7-6 and TRBJ1-2, is GAGVSQSPRYKVTKRGQDVALRCDPISGHVSLYWYRQALGQGPEFLTYFNYEAQQDKSGLPNDRFSAERPEGSISTLTIQRTEQRDSAMYRCASSFRMDSSDGYTFGSGTRLTVV.

The rearrangement joins TRBV28 to TRBJ2-5; a weak D match, TRBD1 (6 bases). V lost 4 bases to trimming and J lost 3 bases, with 18 bases between them. This CDR3 has 16 residues. CDR1 is MDHEN, CDR2 SYDVKM, per germline. The CDR3 DNA is TGTGCCAGCAGTTATTCGACCAGGGGATCTAAAGAGACCCAGTACTTC. Its protein is CASSYSTRGSKETQYF.

This chain links TRBV10-2 with TRBJ2-7; perhaps TRBD2 as D (6 bases). Per germline, CDR1 WSHSY and CDR2 SAAADI. Trimming took 6 bases from V and 0 from J, leaving 12 bases between them. The CDR3 loop spans 14 amino acids. The CDR3 DNA is TGCGCCAGCAGGGCCTCCGGGAGCTCCTACGAGCAGTACTTC. It encodes CASRASGSSYEQYF.

This chain connects TRBV19 to TRBJ2-1; TRBD2 agrees at 12 bases. The V and J ends lost 4 bases and 3 bases, in that order; junction bases with no gene match: 7. Per the germline V gene, CDR1 is LNHDA and CDR2 is SQIVND (reference sequence). The CDR3 loop spans 17 amino acids. The CDR3 is CASSRERLAGVYNEQFF. DNA for the CDR3: TGTGCCAGTAGTAGGGAGCGACTAGCGGGAGTCTACAATGAGCAGTTCTTC.

The rearrangement uses TRBV5-8 and TRBJ1-2, with 9 bases fitting TRBD1. The germline CDR1 and CDR2 sequences are SGHTS and YDEGEE. The ends lost 4 bases at V and 2 bases at J; junction bases unmatched: 9. CDR3 length: 16 residues. CDR3 nucleotides: TGTGCCAGCAGCCCGTGGACAGGGGTAGGGAACTATGGCTACACCTTC. The encoded protein is CASSPWTGVGNYGYTF.

The chain recombines TRBV14 with TRBJ2-6; D unclear. The CDR3 length is 14 residues. CDR1 and CDR2 from the germline V gene are SGHDN and FVKESK. Between the trimmed V and J ends, which lost 4 bases and 0 bases, there was a span of 4 bases. As DNA, the CDR3 is TGTGCCAGCAGCCCATCCTCTGGGGCCAACGTCCTGACTTTC. Translating gives CASSPSSGANVLTF.

CDR3 DNA: TGCGCCAGCAGCCCGGACAGACAGAACACTGAAGCTTTCTTT. Translation: CASSPDRQNTEAFF. V is TRBV5-1 and J is TRBJ1-1, with D possibly matching TRBD1 (6 bases). The CDR3 has 14 amino acids. V was cut by 4 bases and J by 1 base, with 11 bases left in between. From germline, CDR1 is SGHRS and CDR2 YFSETQ. Based on the CDR3 plus reference TRBV5-1 and TRBJ1-1, the full variable domain is KAGVTQTPRYLIKTRGQQVTLSCSPISGHRSVSWYQQTPGQGLQFLFEYFSETQRNKGNFPGRFSGRQFSNSRSEMNVSTLELGDSALYLCASSPDRQNTEAFFGQGTRLTVV.

This clone was seen more than once but under ten times. This chain uses TRBV3-1 (or the pseudogene TRBV3-2) with TRBJ2-7, with TRBD1 identical over 9 bases. After removal of 4 bases from V and 3 bases from J, the junction contained 4 bases not matched to a gene. The CDR3 runs 14 residues. Per the germline V gene, CDR1 is LGHDT and CDR2 is YNNKEL (reference sequence). CDR3 DNA: TGTGCCAGCAGCCGCCGGGACAGGGACTACGAGCAGTACTTC. Translated: CASSRRDRDYEQYF.